What follows describes a single T cell receptor (beta chain). This specimen belongs to a study of blood T cell repertoires in COVID-19. Study overall: Spain, Italy and the United States supplied samples that represented acute and convalescent COVID-19.

Germline CDR1 is LGHDT and CDR2 is YNNKEL (reference sequence). CDR3 length: 14 amino acids. After removal of 4 bases from V and 6 bases from J, the junction contained 7 bases not matched to a gene. Clones were read by immunoSEQ multiplex PCR, and TCRdb kept only the in-frame ones, dropping some. The sample records roughly 220,000 clones, roughly 86% being singletons. V is TRBV3-1 (or the pseudogene TRBV3-2) and J is TRBJ1-2, with 8 nucleotides matching TRBD1. The sequencing sample was made of peripheral blood. The sequence derives from a man in his fifties or sixties with acute or convalescent COVID-19. Here the CDR3 DNA reads TGTGCCAGCAGCCCGTACCTGACAGGGGATGGCTACACCTTC. It translates to CASSPYLTGDGYTF.